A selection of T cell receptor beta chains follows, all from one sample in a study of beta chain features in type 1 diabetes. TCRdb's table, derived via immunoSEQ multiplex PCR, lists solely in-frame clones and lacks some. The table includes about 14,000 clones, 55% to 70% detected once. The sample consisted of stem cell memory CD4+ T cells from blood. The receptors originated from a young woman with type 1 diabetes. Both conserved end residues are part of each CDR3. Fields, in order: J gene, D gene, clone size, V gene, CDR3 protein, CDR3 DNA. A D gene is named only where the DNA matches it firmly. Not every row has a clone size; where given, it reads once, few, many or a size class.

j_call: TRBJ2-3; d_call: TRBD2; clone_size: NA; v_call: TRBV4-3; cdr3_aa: CASSRRTSGGAPDTQYF; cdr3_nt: TGCGCCAGCAGCCGGCGGACTAGCGGGGGGGCCCCGGATACGCAGTATTTT
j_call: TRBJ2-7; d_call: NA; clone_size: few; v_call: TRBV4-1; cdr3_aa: CASSQDRQGFGSYEQYF; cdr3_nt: TGCGCCAGCAGCCAAGATCGTCAGGGGTTTGGCTCCTACGAGCAGTACTTC
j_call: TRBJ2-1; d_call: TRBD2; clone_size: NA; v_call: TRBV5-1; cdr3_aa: CASSFSGAGGINEQFF; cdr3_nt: TGCGCCAGCAGCTTCTCAGGAGCGGGGGGGATCAATGAGCAGTTCTTC
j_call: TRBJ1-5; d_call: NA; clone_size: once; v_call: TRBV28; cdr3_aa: CASSSPWERVDQPQHF; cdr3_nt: TGTGCCAGCAGTTCCCCCTGGGAGAGGGTGGATCAGCCCCAGCATTTT
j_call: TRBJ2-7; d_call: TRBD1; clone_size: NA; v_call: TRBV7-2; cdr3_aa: CASSLNRGTYEQYF; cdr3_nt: TGTGCCAGCAGCCTAAACAGGGGGACCTACGAGCAGTACTTC
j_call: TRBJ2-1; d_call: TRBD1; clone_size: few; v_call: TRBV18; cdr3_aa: CASSTGADFSYNEQFF; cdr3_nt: TGTGCCAGCTCTACAGGGGCAGATTTCTCCTACAATGAGCAGTTCTTC
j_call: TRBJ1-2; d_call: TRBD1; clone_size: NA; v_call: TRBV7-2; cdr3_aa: CASRLTGNGYTF; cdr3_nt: TGTGCCAGCAGATTGACAGGGAATGGCTACACCTTC
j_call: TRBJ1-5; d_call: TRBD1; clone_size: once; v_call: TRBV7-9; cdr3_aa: CASSSTGGHQPQHF; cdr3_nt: TGTGCCAGCAGCTCTACAGGGGGCCATCAGCCCCAGCATTTT
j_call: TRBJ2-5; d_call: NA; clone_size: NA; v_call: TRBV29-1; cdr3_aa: CSVEAPQRETQYF; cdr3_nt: TGCAGCGTTGAAGCTCCCCAGCGGGAGACCCAGTACTTC
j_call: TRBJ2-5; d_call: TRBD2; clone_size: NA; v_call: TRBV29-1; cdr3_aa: CSVVGLAGETQYF; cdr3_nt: TGCAGCGTTGTTGGACTAGCTGGGGAGACCCAGTACTTC
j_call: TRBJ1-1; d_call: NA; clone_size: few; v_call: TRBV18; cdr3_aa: CASSPEETPQNTEAFF; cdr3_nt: TGTGCCAGCTCACCTGAGGAGACCCCTCAGAACACTGAAGCTTTCTTT
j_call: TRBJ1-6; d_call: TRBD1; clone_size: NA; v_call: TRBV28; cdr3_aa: CASSFPDRVGSPLHF; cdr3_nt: TGTGCCAGCAGTTTCCCGGACAGGGTGGGTTCACCCCTCCACTTT
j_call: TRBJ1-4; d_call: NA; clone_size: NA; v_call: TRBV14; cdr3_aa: CASTRGLNEKLFF; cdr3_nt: TGTGCCAGCACCAGGGGCCTTAATGAAAAACTGTTTTTT
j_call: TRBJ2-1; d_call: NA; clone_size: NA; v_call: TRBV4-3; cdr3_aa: CASSQAGSSYNEQFF; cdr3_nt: TGCGCCAGCAGCCAAGCCGGGAGCTCCTACAATGAGCAGTTCTTC
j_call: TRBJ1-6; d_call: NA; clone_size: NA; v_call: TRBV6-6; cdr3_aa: CASSSQGNSPLHF; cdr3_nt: TGTGCCAGCAGTTCACAGGGTAATTCACCCCTCCACTTT
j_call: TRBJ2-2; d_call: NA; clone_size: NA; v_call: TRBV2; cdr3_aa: CASINSGRSTGELFF; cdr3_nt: TGTGCCAGCATTAACTCGGGTAGAAGCACCGGGGAGCTGTTTTTT
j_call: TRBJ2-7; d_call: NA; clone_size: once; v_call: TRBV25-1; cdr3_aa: CASFDRITYEQYF; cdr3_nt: TGTGCCAGCTTTGACAGGATTACCTACGAGCAGTACTTC
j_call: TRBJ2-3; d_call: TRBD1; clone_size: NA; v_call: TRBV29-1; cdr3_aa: CSVESRGDTQYF; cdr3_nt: TGCAGCGTTGAGTCCAGGGGGGATACGCAGTATTTT
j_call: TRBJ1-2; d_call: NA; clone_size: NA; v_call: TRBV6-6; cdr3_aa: CASRFPGPGLFYGYTF; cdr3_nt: TGTGCCAGCAGGTTCCCGGGCCCAGGGCTATTCTATGGCTACACCTTC
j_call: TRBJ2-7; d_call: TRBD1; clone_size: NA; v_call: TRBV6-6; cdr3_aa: CASRDRTYEQYF; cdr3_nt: TGTGCCAGCCGGGACAGAACCTACGAGCAGTACTTC
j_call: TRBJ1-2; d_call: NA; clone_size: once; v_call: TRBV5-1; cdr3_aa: CASSPTSLYGYTF; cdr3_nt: TGCGCCAGCAGCCCGACAAGTCTTTATGGCTACACCTTC
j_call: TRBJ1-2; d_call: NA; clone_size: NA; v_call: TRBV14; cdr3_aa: CASSQVQGMTLGYTF; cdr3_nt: TGTGCCAGCAGCCAAGTGCAGGGCATGACCCTAGGCTACACCTTC
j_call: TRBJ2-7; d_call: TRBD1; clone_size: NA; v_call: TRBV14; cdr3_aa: CASSPHPGWTGKTYEQYF; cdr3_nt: TGTGCCAGCAGCCCTCACCCCGGGTGGACAGGGAAAACCTACGAGCAGTACTTC
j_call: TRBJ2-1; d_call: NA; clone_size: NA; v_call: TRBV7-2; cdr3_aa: CASSPYGGPSYNEQFF; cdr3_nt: TGTGCCAGCAGCCCCTATGGGGGCCCCTCCTACAATGAGCAGTTCTTC
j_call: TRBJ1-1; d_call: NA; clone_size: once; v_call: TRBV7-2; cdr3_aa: CASSFGLSGAFF; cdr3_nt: TGTGCCAGCAGCTTTGGACTTTCGGGAGCTTTCTTT
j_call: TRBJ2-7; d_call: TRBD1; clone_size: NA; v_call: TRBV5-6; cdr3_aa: CASTPVVGTGMGEQYF; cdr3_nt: TGTGCCAGCACCCCTGTGGTGGGGACAGGGATGGGGGAGCAGTACTTC
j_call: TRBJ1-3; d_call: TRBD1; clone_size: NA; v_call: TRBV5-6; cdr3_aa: CASSLPTGTGYPRDTIYF; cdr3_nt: TGTGCCAGCAGCCTCCCTACCGGGACAGGGTACCCCCGTGACACCATATATTTT
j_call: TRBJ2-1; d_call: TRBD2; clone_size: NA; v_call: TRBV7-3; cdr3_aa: CASSSLVTSGAYNEQFF; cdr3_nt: TGTGCCAGCAGCTCTCTAGTGACTAGCGGGGCTTACAATGAGCAGTTCTTC
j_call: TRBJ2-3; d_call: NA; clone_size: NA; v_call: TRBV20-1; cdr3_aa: CSASKRNTQYF; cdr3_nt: TGCAGTGCTAGCAAGCGAAATACGCAGTATTTT
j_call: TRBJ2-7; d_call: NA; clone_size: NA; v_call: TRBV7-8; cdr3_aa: CASGSSYEQYF; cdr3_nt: TGTGCCAGCGGGAGCTCCTACGAGCAGTACTTC
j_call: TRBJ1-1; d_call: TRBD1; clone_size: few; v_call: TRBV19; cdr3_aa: CASSPRGLTEAFF; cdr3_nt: TGTGCCAGTAGTCCCAGGGGGCTTACTGAAGCTTTCTTT
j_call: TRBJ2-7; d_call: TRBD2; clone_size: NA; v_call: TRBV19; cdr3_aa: CASSPVKGEGIEQYF; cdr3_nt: TGTGCCAGTAGTCCCGTGAAAGGGGAGGGGATCGAGCAGTACTTC
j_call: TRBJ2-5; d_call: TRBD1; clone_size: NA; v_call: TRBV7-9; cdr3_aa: CASSQGQGRAANKETQYF; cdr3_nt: TGTGCCAGCAGCCAGGGACAGGGGAGGGCAGCGAACAAAGAGACCCAGTACTTC
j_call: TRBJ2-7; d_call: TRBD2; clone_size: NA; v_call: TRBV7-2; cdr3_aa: CASTLSGGYEQYF; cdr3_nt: TGTGCCAGCACCCTTTCGGGGGGCTACGAGCAGTACTTC
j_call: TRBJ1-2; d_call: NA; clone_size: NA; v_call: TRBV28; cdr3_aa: CASSLGLGLTF; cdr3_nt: TGTGCCAGCAGTTTAGGGCTCGGACTGACCTTC
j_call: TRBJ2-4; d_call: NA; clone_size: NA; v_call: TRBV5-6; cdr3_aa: CASSLRGVKNIQYF; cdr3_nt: TGTGCCAGCAGCTTGCGAGGAGTCAAAAACATTCAGTACTTC
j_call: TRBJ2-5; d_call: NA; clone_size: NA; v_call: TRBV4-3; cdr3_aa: CASSPAIGLGSIETQYF; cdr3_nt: TGCGCCAGCAGCCCAGCCATCGGGCTAGGGAGTATCGAGACCCAGTACTTC
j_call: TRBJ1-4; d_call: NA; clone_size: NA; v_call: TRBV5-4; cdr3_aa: CASSPLPHSPGEKLFF; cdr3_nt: TGTGCCAGCAGCCCCCTACCCCACTCTCCCGGTGAAAAACTGTTTTTT
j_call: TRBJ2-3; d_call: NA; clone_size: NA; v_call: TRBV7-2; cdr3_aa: CASSPRVGLGGADTQYF; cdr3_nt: TGTGCCAGCAGCCCCCGGGTCGGGCTAGGAGGTGCAGATACGCAGTATTTT
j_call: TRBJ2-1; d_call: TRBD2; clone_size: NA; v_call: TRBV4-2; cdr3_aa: CASSQASGTSNEQFF; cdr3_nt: TGTGCCAGCAGCCAAGCCAGCGGGACCTCCAATGAGCAGTTCTTC
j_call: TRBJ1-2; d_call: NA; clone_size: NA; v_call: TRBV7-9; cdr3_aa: CASSLRVGYTF; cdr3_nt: TGTGCCAGCAGCTTACGGGTGGGCTACACCTTC
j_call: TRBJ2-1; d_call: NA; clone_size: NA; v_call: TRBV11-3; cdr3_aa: CASSLGVAGRSYNEQFF; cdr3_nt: TGTGCCAGCAGCTTAGGGGTCGCGGGGCGCTCCTACAATGAGCAGTTCTTC